This T cell receptor (beta chain) came from a study of cytomegalovirus exposure and HLA in healthy donors. About the research overall: The Caucasian-associated ancestry cluster contained about four fifths of the approximately 390 genotyped donors.

CDR1 and CDR2 (germline): SGHNT, YENEEA. Trimming cost V 5 bases and J 0 bases, with 6 bases left between them. The CDR3 contains 13 residues. The PCR had 60 Vbeta and 13 Jbeta primers. Using immunoSEQ multiplex PCR, the repertoire was profiled, and TCRdb retains in-frame clones only, with some absent. The table includes under 200,000 clones, 55% to 65% detected once. Study findings and constraints: Analysis was carried out at a later point, and it linked a missense DCLRE1C variant to TCR beta V- and J-gene trimming. Across donors, presence/absence analyses took sequencing depth to be roughly uniform. Later work associated more than 15,000 TCR beta sequences with HLA alleles at 0.05 false discovery rate.

A note on this clone: Its specificity is not known.

Sequenced material: PBMCs. The chain uses TRBV11-3 and TRBJ2-3, with unresolved D. The clonotype comes from a man aged 35-49 years in good health and CMV-seronegative. In DNA form, the CDR3 reads TGTGCCAGCAGCCCAACTAGCACAGATACGCAGTATTTT. Translating it yields CASSPTSTDTQYF.